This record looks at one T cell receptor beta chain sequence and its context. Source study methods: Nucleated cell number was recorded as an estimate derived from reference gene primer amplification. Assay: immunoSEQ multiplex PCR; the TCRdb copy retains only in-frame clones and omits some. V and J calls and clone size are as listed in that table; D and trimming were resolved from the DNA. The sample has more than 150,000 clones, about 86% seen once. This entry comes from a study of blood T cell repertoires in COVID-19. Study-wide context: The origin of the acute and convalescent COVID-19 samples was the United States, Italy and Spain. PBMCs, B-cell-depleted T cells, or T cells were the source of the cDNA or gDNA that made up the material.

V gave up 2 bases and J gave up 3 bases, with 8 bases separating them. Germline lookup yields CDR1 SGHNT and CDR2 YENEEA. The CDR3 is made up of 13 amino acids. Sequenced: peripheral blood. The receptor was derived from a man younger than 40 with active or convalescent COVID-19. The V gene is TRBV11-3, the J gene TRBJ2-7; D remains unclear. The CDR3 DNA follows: TGTGCCAGCAGCTTACAAGCTGGCTACGAGCAGTACTTC. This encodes CASSLQAGYEQYF.